The entry below gives a single TCR beta chain sequence along with its context. Its specificity is unknown. Germline V gene sequence: CDR1 SGHVS, CDR2 FNYEAQ. With 7 bases clipped from V and 3 bases from J, the junction kept 16 bases outside the gene matches. The CDR3 runs 17 residues. The sample belongs to a study of T cells in Graves' hyperthyroidism and ophthalmopathy. Study conclusions and caveats: Among clonotypes expanded in thyroid above 0.001, most were also found in blood.

Recently diagnosed hyperthyroidism of less than 2 months' duration affected patients aged 18 to 65. Those patients with uncontrolled infection, other autoimmune disease, pregnancy or lactation were excluded. RNA transcripts served as the template for amplifying TCR beta CDR3 regions. HTBI primers drove first-round RT-PCR of the TCR CDR3. Each CDR3 protein is one row after TCRdb ran MiXCR on the multiplex PCR reads. The table shows some 350,000 distinct CDR3 sequences, with 20% to 25% occurring only once. The chain couples TRBV7-6 to TRBJ2-7; TRBD2 agrees at 9 bases. The material sequenced was blood. The source of this sequence is a man aged 50 or older with Graves' hyperthyroidism. The CDR3 nucleotides read TGTGCCAGCACTCCTCTTGCGGGTAGCGGGAGCATCTACGAGCAGTACTTC. This sequence encodes CASTPLAGSGSIYEQYF.